Sequencing of this TCR beta chain was carried out in a study of PD-L1 blockade in urothelial cancer. Clones were sequenced by immunoSEQ multiplex PCR, and TCRdb holds only the in-frame ones, with some missing. The table lists about 24,000 clones, almost 85% of them singletons, with 8% to 10% in the top ten. Germline V CDR1 and CDR2: SGDLS, YYNGEE. The CDR3 spans 17 residues. Trimming cost V 2 bases and J 4 bases; bases outside gene matches: 11. The source is a man between 65 and 85 years old with urothelial cancer. Here the sequenced sample was PBMCs, taken around atezolizumab (anti-PD-L1) treatment. The chain is built from TRBV9 and TRBJ2-3, with TRBD1 matching over 9 bases. The CDR3 DNA sequence: TGTGCCAGCAGCGTCTGGGACAGGGTAACGTCTCCAGATACGCAGTATTTT. Translating it yields CASSVWDRVTSPDTQYF.